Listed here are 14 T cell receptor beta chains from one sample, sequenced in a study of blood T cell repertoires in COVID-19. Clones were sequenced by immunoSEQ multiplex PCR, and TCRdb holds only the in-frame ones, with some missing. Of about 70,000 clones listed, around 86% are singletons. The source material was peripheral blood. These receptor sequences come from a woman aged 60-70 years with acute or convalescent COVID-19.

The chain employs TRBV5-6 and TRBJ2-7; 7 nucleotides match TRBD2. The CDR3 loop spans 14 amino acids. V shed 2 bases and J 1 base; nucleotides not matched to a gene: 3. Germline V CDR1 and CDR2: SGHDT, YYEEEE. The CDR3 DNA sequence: TGTGCCAGCAGCTTTAGGGGAGGGTCCTACGAGCAGTACTTC. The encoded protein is CASSFRGGSYEQYF.

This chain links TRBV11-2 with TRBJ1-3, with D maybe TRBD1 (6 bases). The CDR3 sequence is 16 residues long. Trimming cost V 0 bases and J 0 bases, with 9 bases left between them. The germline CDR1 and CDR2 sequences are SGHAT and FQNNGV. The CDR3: CASSLDGGHSGNTIYF. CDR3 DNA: TGTGCCAGCAGCTTAGACGGGGGGCACTCTGGAAACACCATATATTTT.

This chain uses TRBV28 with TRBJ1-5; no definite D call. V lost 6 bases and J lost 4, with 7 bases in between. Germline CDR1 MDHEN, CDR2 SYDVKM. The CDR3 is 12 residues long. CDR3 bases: TGTGCCAGCAGAGCGGGGAATCAGCCCCAGCATTTT. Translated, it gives CASRAGNQPQHF.

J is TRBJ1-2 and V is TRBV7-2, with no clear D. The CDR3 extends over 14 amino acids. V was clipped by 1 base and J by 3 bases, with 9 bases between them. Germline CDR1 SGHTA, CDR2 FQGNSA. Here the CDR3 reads CASSLVGTDYGYTF. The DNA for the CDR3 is TGTGCCAGCAGCTTAGTCGGTACGGACTATGGCTACACCTTC.

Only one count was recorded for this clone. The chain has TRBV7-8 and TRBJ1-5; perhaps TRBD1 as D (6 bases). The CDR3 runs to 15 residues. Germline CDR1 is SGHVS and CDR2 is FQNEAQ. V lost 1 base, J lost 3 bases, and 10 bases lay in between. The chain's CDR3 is CASSLDRVNNQPQHF. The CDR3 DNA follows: TGTGCCAGCAGCTTAGACAGGGTAAACAATCAGCCCCAGCATTTT.

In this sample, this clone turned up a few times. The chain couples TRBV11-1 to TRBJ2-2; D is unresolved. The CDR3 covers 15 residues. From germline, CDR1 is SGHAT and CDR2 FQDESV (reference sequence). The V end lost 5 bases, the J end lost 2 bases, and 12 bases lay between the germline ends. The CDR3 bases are TGTGCCAGCAGCGGGCAGGTCGATAACACCGGGGAGCTGTTTTTT. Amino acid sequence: CASSGQVDNTGELFF.

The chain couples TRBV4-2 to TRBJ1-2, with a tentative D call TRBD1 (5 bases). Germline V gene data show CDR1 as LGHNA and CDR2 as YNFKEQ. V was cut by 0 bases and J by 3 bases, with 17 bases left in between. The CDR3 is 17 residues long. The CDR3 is CASSQEPGPHSYYGYTF. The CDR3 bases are TGTGCCAGCAGCCAAGAGCCAGGGCCCCACTCCTACTATGGCTACACCTTC.

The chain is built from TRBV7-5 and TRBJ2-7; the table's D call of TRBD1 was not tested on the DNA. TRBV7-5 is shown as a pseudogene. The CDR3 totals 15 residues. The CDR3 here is CARSFHRPPPYEQYF. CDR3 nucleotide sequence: TGTGCCAGAAGCTTCCACAGGCCTCCCCCCTACGAGCAGTACTTC.

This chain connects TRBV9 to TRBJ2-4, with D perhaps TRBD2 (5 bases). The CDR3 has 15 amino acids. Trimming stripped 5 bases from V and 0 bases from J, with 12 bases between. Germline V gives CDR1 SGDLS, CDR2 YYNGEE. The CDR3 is CASRALDLAKNIQYF. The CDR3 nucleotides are TGTGCCAGCAGGGCCCTGGACTTAGCCAAAAACATTCAGTACTTC. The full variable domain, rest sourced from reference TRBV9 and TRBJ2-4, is DSGVTQTPKHLITATGQRVTLRCSPRSGDLSVYWYQQSLDQGLQFLIQYYNGEERAKGNILERFSAQQFPDLHSELNLSSLELGDSALYFCASRALDLAKNIQYFGAGTRLSVL.

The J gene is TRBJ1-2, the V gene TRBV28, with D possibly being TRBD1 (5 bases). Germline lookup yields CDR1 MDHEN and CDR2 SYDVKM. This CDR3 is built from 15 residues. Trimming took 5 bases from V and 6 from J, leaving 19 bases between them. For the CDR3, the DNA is TGTGCCAGCAGTCTACAGCTCCAGGGAAGCGATGGCTACACCTTC. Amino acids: CASSLQLQGSDGYTF.

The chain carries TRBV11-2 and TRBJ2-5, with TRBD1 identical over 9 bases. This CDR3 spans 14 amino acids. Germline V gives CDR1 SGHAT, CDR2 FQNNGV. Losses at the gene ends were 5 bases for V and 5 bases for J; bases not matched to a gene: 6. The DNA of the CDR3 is TGTGCCAGCAGCGCGGGACAGGGACGGGAGACCCAGTACTTC. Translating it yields CASSAGQGRETQYF.

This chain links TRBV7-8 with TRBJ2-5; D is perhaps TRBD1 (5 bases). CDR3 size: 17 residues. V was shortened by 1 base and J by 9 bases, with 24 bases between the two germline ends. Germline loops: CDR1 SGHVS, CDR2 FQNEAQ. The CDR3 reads CASSLVVGRDTGEAQYF. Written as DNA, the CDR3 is TGTGCCAGCAGCTTAGTAGTTGGCAGGGATACTGGTGAGGCCCAGTACTTC.

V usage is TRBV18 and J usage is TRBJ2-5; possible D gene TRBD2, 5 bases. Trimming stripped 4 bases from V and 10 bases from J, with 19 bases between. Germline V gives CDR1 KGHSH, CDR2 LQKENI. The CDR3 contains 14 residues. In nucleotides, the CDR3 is TGTGCCAGCTCACGCCACCGACCTTCGGGAAACCAGTACTTC. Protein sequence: CASSRHRPSGNQYF.

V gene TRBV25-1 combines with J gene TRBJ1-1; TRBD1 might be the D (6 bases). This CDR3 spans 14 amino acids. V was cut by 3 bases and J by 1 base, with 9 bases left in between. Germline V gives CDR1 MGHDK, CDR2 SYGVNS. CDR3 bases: TGTGCCAGCAGTGACAGGGGTCCGAACACTGAAGCTTTCTTT. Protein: CASSDRGPNTEAFF.